These T cell receptor beta chains were read from a single sample in a study of cytomegalovirus exposure and HLA in healthy donors. This table comes from immunoSEQ multiplex PCR, and its TCRdb copy is limited to in-frame clones, with some not included. Here the sample spans about 130,000 clones, around four fifths being singletons. The sample taken for sequencing was PBMCs. These receptors came from a boy aged 10-17 years in good health and CMV-seronegative. The CDR3 runs from the conserved cysteine through the conserved F or W. The D gene is left open where the match is weak.

j_call	d_call	v_call	cdr3_aa
TRBJ2-7	TRBD2	TRBV4-3	CASSRGLDPIHEQYF
TRBJ2-5	.	TRBV13	CASSLGPPGSEQYF
TRBJ1-4	.	TRBV25-1	CASSYHQGTNEKLFF
TRBJ2-1	TRBD2	TRBV30	CAWSGSGRGEQFF
TRBJ2-2	TRBD1	TRBV19	CASSIGQGSYTGELFF
TRBJ2-7	TRBD1	TRBV9	CASSAGTGQLNYEQYF
TRBJ2-7	TRBD1	TRBV5-4	CASSFRDRGYEQYF
TRBJ2-1	.	TRBV29-1	CSVWTARGQFF
TRBJ1-2	.	TRBV6-1	CASSRQIYGYTF
TRBJ1-2	TRBD1	TRBV5-4	CASSSGQGSGYTF
TRBJ1-5	.	TRBV18	CASSGGGLNQPQHF
TRBJ2-2	TRBD1	TRBV29-1	CSVDLGGGGTGELFF
TRBJ1-2	.	TRBV7-9	CASSSLRYSSLYGYTF
TRBJ2-7	.	TRBV7-2	CASSSDPGHWEQYF
TRBJ2-2	TRBD2	TRBV5-1	CASSWTSGANTGELFF
TRBJ2-3	.	TRBV21-1	CASTGNGLAGEDTQYF
TRBJ2-7	.	TRBV19	CASSIRGGAYEQYF
TRBJ1-2	.	TRBV19	CASSSYRSAMYGYTF